A selection of T cell receptor beta chains follows, all from one sample in a study of T-cell memory formation after mild COVID-19. From the 5' RACE reads, TCRdb called clonotypes with MiXCR, one entry per CDR3 protein. The table has fewer than 90,000 distinct CDR3 sequences, 14% seen once; the top ten hold around 31%. The sample was PBMCs or a T cell subset sorted from them (not recorded which). These receptors all stem from an adult woman who had mild COVID-19 (a few samples of this study predate the infection). Cell type and time point are not known. Both conserved end residues are part of each CDR3. Fields, in order: CDR3 length, J gene, V gene, clone size, D gene, CDR3 protein, CDR3 DNA. A D gene is named only where the DNA matches it firmly. Clone sizes are given selectively: once, few, many, or a class where the clone is expanded.

>18|TRBJ1-2|TRBV5-6|few|TRBD1
CASSPTHPVPGQGDGYTF
TGTGCCAGCAGCCCGACTCACCCGGTACCGGGACAGGGGGATGGCTACACCTTC
>14|TRBJ2-7|TRBV27|few|-
CASSFKAYSYEQYF
TGTGCCAGCAGTTTTAAGGCCTACTCCTACGAGCAGTACTTC
>13|TRBJ2-7|TRBV19|few|TRBD1
CASSPGTDYEQYF
TGTGCCAGTAGTCCTGGGACAGACTACGAGCAGTACTTC
>18|TRBJ2-3|TRBV27|-|TRBD2
CASSLSSGGLAGKDTQYF
TGTGCCAGCAGTTTATCCTCCGGGGGACTAGCGGGGAAAGATACGCAGTATTTT
>14|TRBJ2-7|TRBV5-5|few|TRBD1
CASSPWTGSDEQYF
TGTGCCAGCAGCCCCTGGACAGGGAGCGACGAGCAGTACTTC
>13|TRBJ2-2|TRBV9|-|-
CASSVLLHGELFF
TGTGCCAGCAGCGTATTACTGCACGGGGAGCTGTTTTTT
>14|TRBJ2-7|TRBV15|many|TRBD1
CATSSGDRGPEQYF
TGTGCCACCAGCAGCGGGGACAGGGGGCCCGAGCAGTACTTC
>18|TRBJ1-5|TRBV19|-|-
CASKSGGRLIPGDQPQHF
TGTGCCAGTAAGTCCGGGGGCCGCCTGATCCCGGGGGATCAGCCCCAGCATTTT
>13|TRBJ2-7|TRBV11-1|few|-
CASSLGSIHEQYF
TGTGCCAGCAGCTTGGGTTCCATTCACGAGCAGTACTTC
>14|TRBJ2-7|TRBV4-1|few|-
CASSQVPGDHEQYF
TGCGCCAGCAGCCAAGTCCCAGGGGACCACGAGCAGTACTTC
>14|TRBJ2-1|TRBV7-8|few|-
CASSLGGTNNEQFF
TGTGCCAGCAGCTTAGGGGGCACTAACAATGAGCAGTTCTTC
>16|TRBJ1-2|TRBV7-9|-|-
CASSLASWGAVYGYTF
TGTGCCAGCAGCTTAGCGTCATGGGGGGCTGTCTATGGCTACACCTTC
>16|TRBJ2-7|TRBV7-9|-|-
CASSLETGAMGREQYF
TGTGCCAGCAGCTTAGAGACAGGCGCCATGGGTCGGGAGCAGTACTTC
>17|TRBJ1-1|TRBV4-1|few|TRBD1
CASSLRAGGSMNTEAFF
TGCGCCAGCAGCCTCCGAGCAGGGGGCTCGATGAACACTGAAGCTTTCTTT
>13|TRBJ2-2|TRBV29-1|few|-
CSVAHTNTGELFF
TGCAGCGTTGCGCACACGAACACCGGGGAGCTGTTTTTT
>11|TRBJ2-7|TRBV5-6|many|-
CASSFLYEQYF
TGTGCCAGCAGCTTCCTCTACGAGCAGTACTTC
>14|TRBJ1-2|TRBV7-9|-|TRBD1
CASSHLDREVGYTF
TGTGCCAGCAGCCACCTCGACAGGGAAGTTGGCTACACCTTC
>14|TRBJ2-1|TRBV7-2|-|-
CASSLVQPSNEQFF
TGTGCCAGCAGCTTGGTCCAGCCGAGCAATGAGCAGTTCTTC
>18|TRBJ2-1|TRBV12-3/TRBV12-4|-|TRBD2
CASRPRLAGKLVVDEQFF
TGTGCCAGCAGACCCAGACTAGCGGGAAAACTCGTGGTAGATGAGCAGTTCTTC
>19|TRBJ2-1|TRBV4-2|-|-
CASSPYVVMGGGLQDEQFF
TGTGCCAGCAGCCCATACGTGGTGATGGGAGGGGGTCTACAGGATGAGCAGTTCTTC
>12|TRBJ2-7|TRBV25-1|few|TRBD2
CASNLGGGEQYF
TGTGCCAGCAACCTGGGCGGGGGCGAGCAGTACTTC
>13|TRBJ1-1|TRBV25-1|-|-
CASSEPGRQGAFF
TGTGCCAGCAGTGAACCGGGACGCCAGGGCGCTTTCTTT
>14|TRBJ1-2|TRBV24-1|-|TRBD1
CATSDPGQGRGYTF
TGTGCCACCAGTGATCCGGGACAGGGACGCGGCTACACCTTC
>15|TRBJ1-1|TRBV5-1|-|-
CASSFTMGGGTEAFF
TGCGCCAGCAGCTTTACCATGGGAGGAGGGACTGAAGCTTTCTTT
>18|TRBJ2-2|TRBV24-1|-|-
CATSDLAFTGTNTGELFF
TGTGCCACCAGTGATCTCGCCTTTACAGGGACCAACACCGGGGAGCTGTTTTTT
>17|TRBJ1-1|TRBV5-8|-|-
CASRVDAWKAPNTEAFF
TGTGCCAGCAGAGTGGACGCGTGGAAAGCTCCGAACACTGAAGCTTTCTTT
>15|TRBJ2-7|TRBV4-3|many|-
CASSPRRAATYEQYF
TGCGCCAGCAGCCCCCGGCGAGCGGCAACCTACGAGCAGTACTTC
>17|TRBJ2-3|TRBV4-3|-|-
CASSQDQATVGTDTQYF
TGCGCCAGCAGCCAAGATCAAGCCACGGTGGGCACAGATACGCAGTATTTT
>17|TRBJ2-5|TRBV4-1|-|TRBD2
CASSQQGLAGLGETQYF
TGCGCCAGCAGCCAGCAGGGACTAGCGGGACTCGGGGAGACCCAGTACTTC
>16|TRBJ2-1|TRBV6-5|-|-
CASSYSSTSSYNEQFF
TGTGCCAGCAGTTACTCGAGTACATCATCGTACAATGAGCAGTTCTTC
>14|TRBJ1-2|TRBV7-9|few|-
CASSLAAGVKGYTF
TGTGCCAGCAGCTTAGCGGCGGGTGTGAAAGGCTACACCTTC
>18|TRBJ2-3|TRBV20-1|-|-
CSARDSTQTAPSTDTQYF
TGCAGTGCTAGAGACAGCACCCAGACAGCTCCTAGCACAGATACGCAGTATTTT
>22|TRBJ2-3|TRBV5-5|-|-
CASSLGGHRGRNANPYTDTQYF
TGTGCCAGCAGCCTGGGAGGGCACAGGGGCCGAAATGCCAACCCTTACACAGATACGCAGTATTTT
>17|TRBJ2-1|TRBV4-1|-|TRBD2
CASSPSPGTSGNNEQFF
TGCGCCAGCAGCCCCAGCCCCGGGACTAGCGGGAACAATGAGCAGTTCTTC
>14|TRBJ1-2|TRBV5-5|few|-
CASTWDTPNYGYTF
TGTGCCAGCACCTGGGACACTCCCAACTATGGCTACACCTTC
>13|TRBJ1-1|TRBV6-6|few|-
CASSYPDSTEAFF
TGTGCCAGCAGTTACCCCGACAGCACTGAAGCTTTCTTT
>16|TRBJ2-6|TRBV7-2|-|TRBD2
CASSLISGGPSDVLTF
TGTGCCAGCAGCTTAATTAGCGGGGGGCCTTCCGACGTCCTGACTTTC
>15|TRBJ2-3|TRBV3-1|-|-
CASSQGWGPTDTQYF
TGTGCCAGCAGCCAAGGGTGGGGGCCCACAGATACGCAGTATTTT